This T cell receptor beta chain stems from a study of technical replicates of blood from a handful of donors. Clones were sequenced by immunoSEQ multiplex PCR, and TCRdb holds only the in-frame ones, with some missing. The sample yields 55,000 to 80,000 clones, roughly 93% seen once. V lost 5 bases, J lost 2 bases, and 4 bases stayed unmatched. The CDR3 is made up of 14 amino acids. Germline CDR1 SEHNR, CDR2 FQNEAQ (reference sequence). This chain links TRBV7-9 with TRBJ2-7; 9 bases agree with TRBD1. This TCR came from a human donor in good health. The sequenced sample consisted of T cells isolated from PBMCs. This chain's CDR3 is CASSLGQGAYEQYF. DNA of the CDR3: TGTGCCAGCAGCCTGGGACAGGGTGCCTACGAGCAGTACTTC. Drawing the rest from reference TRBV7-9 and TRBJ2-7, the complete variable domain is DTGVSQNPRHKITKRGQNVTFRCDPISEHNRLYWYRQTLGQGPEFLTYFQNEAQLEKSRLLSDRFSAERPKGSFSTLEIQRTEQGDSAMYLCASSLGQGAYEQYFGPGTRLTVT.